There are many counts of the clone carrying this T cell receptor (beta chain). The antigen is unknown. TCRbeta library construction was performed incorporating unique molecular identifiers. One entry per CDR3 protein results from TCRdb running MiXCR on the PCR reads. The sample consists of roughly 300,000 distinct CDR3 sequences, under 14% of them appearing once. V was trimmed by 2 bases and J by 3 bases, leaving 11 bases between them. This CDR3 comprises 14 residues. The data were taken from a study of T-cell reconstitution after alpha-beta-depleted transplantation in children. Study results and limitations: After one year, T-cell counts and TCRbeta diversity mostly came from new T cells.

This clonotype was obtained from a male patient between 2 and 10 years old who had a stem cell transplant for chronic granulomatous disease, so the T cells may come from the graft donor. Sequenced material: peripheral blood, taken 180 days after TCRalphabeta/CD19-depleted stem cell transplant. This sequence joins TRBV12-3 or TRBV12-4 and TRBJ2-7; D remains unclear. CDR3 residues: CASSLSGLNYEQYF. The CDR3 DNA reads TGTGCCAGCAGTTTAAGTGGCCTAAACTACGAGCAGTACTTC.